This entry lists 21 T cell receptor beta chains sequenced from one sample in a study of blood T cell repertoires in COVID-19. Only in-frame clones appear in the TCRdb table, and some are missing; sequencing was by immunoSEQ multiplex PCR. The sample holds over 200,000 clones, around 85% seen once. Sequences were obtained from peripheral blood. Source of these receptors: a human donor in a cohort sampled during active COVID-19.

Concerning this clone: Other DNA sequences from this sample encode an identical CDR3 as well. V is TRBV18 and J is TRBJ1-5; TRBD1 might be the D (5 bases). V was cut by 2 bases and J by 4 bases, with 6 bases left in between. The V gene's germline CDR1 is KGHSH and CDR2 LQKENI. The CDR3 loop spans 13 amino acids. This chain's CDR3 is CASSPDRNQPQHF. In DNA, the CDR3 is TGTGCCAGCTCACCAGACAGAAATCAGCCCCAGCATTTT.

The chain couples TRBV28 to TRBJ2-6, with D tentatively TRBD1 (5 bases). Per the germline V gene, CDR1 is MDHEN and CDR2 is SYDVKM. V shed 5 bases and J shed 4 bases, with 9 bases lying between them. The CDR3 length is 14 residues. The DNA for the CDR3 is TGTGCCAGCAGTGCAGGGCCCGGGGCCAACGTCCTGACTTTC. Its protein is CASSAGPGANVLTF.

In its sample, this clone was seen a few times. The chain uses TRBV9 and TRBJ2-2; D perhaps matches TRBD2 (5 bases). This CDR3 comprises 15 residues. In germline, CDR1 is SGDLS, CDR2 YYNGEE. V was cut by 0 bases and J by 4 bases, with 10 bases left in between. The CDR3 DNA reads as TGTGCCAGCAGCGTAGGATTGGGAGCCACCGGGGAGCTGTTTTTT. It codes for CASSVGLGATGELFF.

The gene calls are TRBV28 and TRBJ2-6; 9 nucleotides match TRBD1. The CDR3 runs 18 residues. The junction had 10 bases not matched to a gene; V was cut back by 6 bases and J by 1 base. Looked up from germline, CDR1 is MDHEN and CDR2 is SYDVKM. In nucleotides, the CDR3 is TGTGCCAGCAGCCCCGAAGGGACAGGGACGTCTGGGGCCAACGTCCTGACTTTC. This encodes CASSPEGTGTSGANVLTF.

The chain combines TRBV2 with TRBJ2-7; D might be TRBD2 (6 bases). The germline CDR1 and CDR2 sequences are SNHLY and FYNNEI. The CDR3 has 15 amino acids. Trimming cost V 6 bases and J 0 bases, with 15 bases left between them. The DNA of the CDR3 is TGTGCCAGCAGACGCGGGATCGACAACTCCTACGAGCAGTACTTC. This gives the protein CASRRGIDNSYEQYF.

The chain carries TRBV7-2 and TRBJ1-2; D gene uncertain. The V and J ends lost 5 bases and 6 bases respectively, with 13 bases between them. Per germline, CDR1 SGHTA and CDR2 FQGNSA. The CDR3 runs 13 residues. CDR3 DNA: TGTGCCAGCAGCCCAGGAGGCGGCGATGGCTACACCTTC. Its protein is CASSPGGGDGYTF. Variable domain in full (rest from reference TRBV7-2 and TRBJ1-2): GAGVSQSPSNKVTEKGKDVELRCDPISGHTALYWYRQSLGQGLEFLIYFQGNSAPDKSGLPSDRFSAERTGGSVSTLTIQRTQQEDSAVYLCASSPGGGDGYTFGSGTRLTVV.

The chain couples TRBV3-1 (or the pseudogene TRBV3-2) to TRBJ2-5, with TRBD2 matching 13 bases. Germline V gene sequence: CDR1 LGHDT, CDR2 YNNKEL (reference sequence). The trim removed 2 bases at V and 2 bases at J, leaving 5 bases unmatched. The CDR3 length is 17 residues. The CDR3 DNA reads TGTGCCAGCAGCCAATGGACTAGCGGGAGTGGGCAAGAGACCCAGTACTTC. Amino acids: CASSQWTSGSGQETQYF.

V usage is TRBV9 and J usage is TRBJ1-3; TRBD1 aligns across 7 bases. V dropped 4 bases and J dropped 2; count of bases not matched to a gene: 12. In germline, CDR1 is SGDLS, CDR2 YYNGEE. CDR3 length: 17 residues. The CDR3 spells CASSMNPTGRAGNTIYF. DNA for the CDR3: TGTGCCAGCAGCATGAACCCGACAGGGCGCGCTGGAAACACCATATATTTT.

The J gene is TRBJ1-6, the V gene TRBV18, with D unresolved. This CDR3 comprises 13 residues. CDR1 is KGHSH and CDR2 is LQKENI in the germline V gene. V was shortened by 8 bases and J by 8 bases, with 13 bases between the two germline ends. CDR3 in DNA: TGTGCCAGCGCCTCCATCGGGGATTCACCCCTCCACTTT. Its translation is CASASIGDSPLHF. Supplemented by reference TRBV18 and TRBJ1-6, the full variable domain reads NAGVMQNPRHLVRRRGQEARLRCSPMKGHSHVYWYRQLPEEGLKFMVYLQKENIIDESGMPKERFSAEFPKEGPSILRIQQVVRGDSAAYFCASASIGDSPLHFGNGTRLTVT.

The chain is built from TRBV6-1 and TRBJ2-3, with TRBD2 matching 9 bases. The germline CDR1 and CDR2 sequences are MNHNS and SASEGT. The CDR3 runs 14 residues. V lost 5 bases to trimming and J lost 7 bases; unmatched junction nucleotides: 7. CDR3 in DNA: TGTGCCAGCAGTTCCAGCGGGAGGTCTCATACGCAGTATTTT. The encoded protein is CASSSSGRSHTQYF.

This clone was recorded a few times. The chain couples TRBV7-2 to TRBJ1-1; 8 bases match TRBD1. Trimming took 5 bases from V and 5 from J; bases not matched to a gene: 7. The germline V gene encodes CDR1 SGHTA and CDR2 FQGNSA. The length of the CDR3 is 14 residues. Here the CDR3 DNA reads TGTGCCAGCAGCACTAACAGGGGGGAGACTGAAGCTTTCTTT. It translates to CASSTNRGETEAFF.

The V gene is TRBV28, the J gene TRBJ2-7; 8 bases line up with TRBD1. Germline loops: CDR1 MDHEN, CDR2 SYDVKM. Trimming at V came to 0 bases and at J to 1 base, leaving 2 bases not matched to a gene. The CDR3 covers 15 residues. In DNA, the CDR3 is TGTGCCAGCAGTTTATGGGACAGGGTTTCCTACGAGCAGTACTTC. As protein: CASSLWDRVSYEQYF.

This rearrangement joins TRBV27 to TRBJ2-7; maybe TRBD2 (6 bases). The CDR3 has 11 amino acids. V lost 8 bases to trimming and J lost 6 bases, with 11 bases between them. Germline V gene lookup returns CDR1 MNHEY and CDR2 SMNVEV (reference sequence). This CDR3 is CASGGTTEQYF. The CDR3 DNA reads as TGTGCCAGCGGGGGGACGACCGAGCAGTACTTC.

V is TRBV7-2 and J is TRBJ2-7; possible D gene TRBD1, 6 bases. Germline V gives CDR1 SGHTA, CDR2 FQGNSA. The CDR3 covers 16 residues. Trimming took 0 bases from V and 4 from J, leaving 16 bases between them. In DNA form, the CDR3 reads TGTGCCAGCAGCTTAGCCCCCCAGGGGAAGTTGTACGAGCAGTACTTC. This gives the protein CASSLAPQGKLYEQYF. Full variable domain (remainder filled in from reference TRBV7-2 and TRBJ2-7): GAGVSQSPSNKVTEKGKDVELRCDPISGHTALYWYRQSLGQGLEFLIYFQGNSAPDKSGLPSDRFSAERTGGSVSTLTIQRTQQEDSAVYLCASSLAPQGKLYEQYFGPGTRLTVT.

This clone was seen more than once but under ten times. Other nucleotide sequences in the sample specify the same CDR3. This chain uses TRBV18 with TRBJ2-7; TRBD2 matches at 8 bases. V was clipped by 6 bases and J by 5 bases; unmatched bases: 3. Per the germline V gene, CDR1 is KGHSH and CDR2 is LQKENI. The CDR3 covers 12 residues. The CDR3 protein is CASSPGGNEQYF. The CDR3 bases are TGTGCCAGCTCCCCGGGGGGGAACGAGCAGTACTTC.

J is TRBJ2-7 and V is TRBV6-5; TRBD2 agrees at 9 bases. Trimming cost V 8 bases and J 3 bases; bases outside gene matches: 5. CDR1 and CDR2 (germline): MNHEY, SVGAGI. This CDR3 has 13 residues. The DNA for the CDR3 is TGTGCCAGCGCCGAAGCGGGAGGCTACGAGCAGTACTTC. Translation gives CASAEAGGYEQYF.

There are a few counts of this clone. At one boundary the junction diverges from the germline segment, which might be a read error. The gene calls are TRBV30 and TRBJ1-1; no clear D. The germline V gene has CDR1 GTSNPN and CDR2 SVGIG (reference sequence). This CDR3 region has 12 residues. In nucleotides, the CDR3 is TGTGCCTGGAACATCGGGAACCCTGAAGCTTTCTTT. This codes for CAWNIGNPEAFF.

CDR3 in amino acids: CASSPSSTDTQYF. CDR3 nucleotides: TGTGCCAGCTCCCCATCTAGCACAGATACGCAGTATTTT. The chain combines TRBV18 with TRBJ2-3; no clear D. CDR1 is KGHSH and CDR2 is LQKENI in the germline V gene. The CDR3 extends over 13 amino acids. Trimming took off 6 bases at V and 0 bases at J, with 7 bases between the two ends.

The chain is built from TRBV30 and TRBJ2-1; D is perhaps TRBD1 (5 bases). Trimming removed 4 bases from V and 9 bases from J, with 19 bases in between. Per germline, CDR1 GTSNPN and CDR2 SVGIG (reference sequence). The length of the CDR3 is 14 residues. Here the CDR3 DNA reads TGTGCCTGGAAAGTAAAGGGGATAATAGGTGAGCAGTTCTTC. As protein: CAWKVKGIIGEQFF.

CDR3 in amino acids: CASSFRGSGGNTIYF. The CDR3 nucleotides are TGTGCCAGCAGCTTCAGGGGATCGGGGGGAAACACCATATATTTT. The chain joins TRBV5-6 to TRBJ1-3, with D possibly TRBD1 on 6 matching bases. The CDR3 sequence is 15 residues long. Germline CDR1 and CDR2: SGHDT and YYEEEE. With 2 bases removed from V and 4 bases from J, the gap between germline ends came to 13 bases.

The V gene is TRBV7-9, the J gene TRBJ1-2; TRBD1 agrees at 7 bases. CDR1 is SEHNR and CDR2 is FQNEAQ in the germline V gene (reference sequence). The CDR3 contains 16 residues. The trim removed 11 bases at V and 5 bases at J, leaving 20 bases unmatched. The CDR3 protein is CASNSPGQGVFYGYTF. CDR3 in DNA: TGTGCCTCCAATTCCCCGGGGCAGGGGGTTTTTTATGGCTACACCTTC.